Below are 21 T cell receptor beta chains sequenced from a single sample in a study of vaccination effects on CD4 cells after COVID-19. Before sequencing took place, the ViraFEST assay used viral peptide pools to expand antigen-specific CD4+ T cells. Subsequent to a culture period of about nine days, CD4+ T cells were isolated. Nucleocapsid antibodies were negative in the vaccine recipients, who had never had SARS-CoV-2 infection. Clones were read by immunoSEQ multiplex PCR, and TCRdb kept only the in-frame ones, dropping some. The sample includes more than 20,000 clones, about 74% of them seen just once. For these receptors, no antigen is known. The sample consisted of CD4+ T cells from PBMCs cultured with SARS-CoV-2 spike peptides, taken before COVID-19 vaccination. The receptors originated from a human donor who received a COVID-19 vaccine.

The rearrangement links TRBV3-1 (or the pseudogene TRBV3-2) to TRBJ1-1, with no clear D. The CDR3 runs 11 residues. Trimming left V 6 bases short and J 1 base short, with 3 bases between. Germline V gene lookup returns CDR1 LGHDT and CDR2 YNNKEL (reference sequence). The DNA of the CDR3 is TGTGCCAGCAGAGGGAACACTGAAGCTTTCTTT. Its translation: CASRGNTEAFF.

The chain recombines TRBV6-6 with TRBJ1-3, with TRBD1 matching over 8 bases. The CDR3 runs 14 residues. Germline CDR1 reads MNHNY; CDR2 reads SVGAGI (reference sequence). J lost 4 bases, V lost 6 bases, and 5 bases had no gene match. DNA of the CDR3: TGTGCCAGCAGCCTCAGGGGGCCCGGAAACACCATATATTTT. It translates to CASSLRGPGNTIYF.

This clone was counted a few times. J is TRBJ1-2 and V is TRBV5-1; a possible D gene is TRBD1 (5 bases). The CDR3 length is 16 residues. The germline V and J ends were trimmed by 0 bases and 2 bases, with 14 bases remaining between them. Germline assignment: CDR1 SGHRS and CDR2 YFSETQ. CDR3 loop: CASSLATYRTNYGYTF. CDR3 DNA sequence: TGCGCCAGCAGCTTGGCAACATACAGGACCAACTATGGCTACACCTTC.

Only a few counts were recorded for this clone. This rearrangement joins TRBV3-1 (or the pseudogene TRBV3-2) to TRBJ2-6, with D perhaps TRBD2 (6 bases). CDR1 is LGHDT, CDR2 YNNKEL, per germline (reference sequence). Trimming stripped 6 bases from V and 0 bases from J, with 12 bases between. This CDR3 is built from 16 residues. The CDR3: CASSLRRDSGANVLTF. CDR3 nucleotides: TGTGCCAGCAGTCTTCGGCGGGACTCTGGGGCCAACGTCCTGACTTTC.

V and J are TRBV25-1 and TRBJ2-3, with a tentative D call TRBD2 (6 bases). The V end lost 7 bases, the J end lost 1 base, and 9 bases lay between the germline ends. The CDR3 covers 13 residues. The V gene's germline CDR1 is MGHDK and CDR2 SYGVNS. The CDR3: CASTLAGTDTQYF. The DNA of the CDR3 is TGTGCCAGCACCTTAGCGGGCACAGATACGCAGTATTTT.

This chain uses TRBV7-9 with TRBJ2-7, with 9 bases that match TRBD2. This CDR3 has 15 residues. Trimming cost V 0 bases and J 3 bases; bases outside gene matches: 3. Germline V CDR1 and CDR2: SEHNR, FQNEAQ (reference sequence). CDR3 sequence reads: CASSLASSGDYEQYF. The CDR3 DNA follows: TGTGCCAGCAGCTTAGCGTCTAGCGGGGACTACGAGCAGTACTTC.

The genes are TRBV5-5 and TRBJ1-4; D unclear. Deletions cut 3 bases from V and 4 bases from J, with 7 bases between. The CDR3 extends over 13 amino acids. From germline, CDR1 is SGHKS and CDR2 YYEKEE (reference sequence). CDR3 protein: CASSSTYNEKLFF. The CDR3 nucleotides read TGTGCCAGCAGCTCCACATATAATGAAAAACTGTTTTTT.

The chain recombines TRBV6-6 with TRBJ1-5; 7 bases are shared with TRBD1. V lost 4 bases, J lost 2 bases, and 5 bases stayed unmatched. Germline loops: CDR1 MNHNY, CDR2 SVGAGI (reference sequence). The CDR3 contains 15 residues. The CDR3 region is CASSWAGGGNQPQHF. The CDR3 DNA is TGTGCCAGCAGTTGGGCAGGGGGGGGCAATCAGCCCCAGCATTTT.

This rearrangement joins TRBV11-2 to TRBJ2-1, with D perhaps matching TRBD2 (6 bases). The CDR3 spans 15 residues. Germline CDR1 reads SGHAT; CDR2 reads FQNNGV. V dropped 0 bases and J dropped 0 bases, with 6 bases sitting between them. CDR3 loop: CASSLEGGSYNEQFF. DNA of the CDR3: TGTGCCAGCAGCTTAGAGGGGGGCTCCTACAATGAGCAGTTCTTC.

The CDR3 DNA sequence: TGTGCCAGCAGCGGCGGGGGGGACTACAATGAGCAGTTCTTC. Its protein product is CASSGGGDYNEQFF. The chain uses TRBV6-5 and TRBJ2-1; 9 nucleotides match TRBD2. V was pared by 6 bases and J by 3 bases, with 3 bases of the junction left unmatched. CDR3 length equals 14 residues. The germline gives CDR1 MNHEY, CDR2 SVGAGI.

This CDR3 is CASNAPGQAYNEQFF. CDR3 DNA: TGTGCCAGCAACGCCCCGGGACAGGCCTACAATGAGCAGTTCTTC. This chain uses TRBV7-9 with TRBJ2-1; 8 positions match TRBD1. The germline gives CDR1 SEHNR, CDR2 FQNEAQ (reference sequence). J lost 2 bases, V lost 7 bases, and 7 bases had no gene match. CDR3 size: 15 residues.

The J gene is TRBJ1-1, the V gene TRBV7-9, with D possibly TRBD1 on 5 matching bases. The CDR3 loop spans 16 amino acids. Germline CDR1 is SEHNR and CDR2 is FQNEAQ (reference sequence). V was pared by 1 base and J by 3 bases, with 15 bases between. This CDR3 reads CASSLDDFGGYTEAFF. DNA for the CDR3: TGTGCCAGCAGCTTAGATGATTTCGGGGGATACACTGAAGCTTTCTTT.

The chain combines TRBV15 with TRBJ1-1; TRBD1 might be the D (6 bases). CDR1 LNHNV and CDR2 YYDKDF come from the germline V gene (reference sequence). V dropped 4 bases and J dropped 11 bases, with 14 bases sitting between them. This CDR3 contains 12 residues. The DNA of the CDR3 is TGTGCCACCAGCAACGACCAGGGGAGGGCTTTCTTT. It encodes CATSNDQGRAFF. Based on the CDR3 plus reference TRBV15 and TRBJ1-1, the full variable domain is DAMVIQNPRYQVTQFGKPVTLSCSQTLNHNVMYWYQQKSSQAPKLLFHYYDKDFNNEADTPDNFQSRRPNTSFCFLDIRSPGLGDTAMYLCATSNDQGRAFFGQGTRLTVV.

This chain connects TRBV14 to TRBJ2-3, with a possible D match to TRBD2 (6 bases). CDR1 and CDR2 (germline): SGHDN, FVKESK. The CDR3 covers 16 residues. Trimming stripped 0 bases from V and 1 base from J, with 11 bases between. The CDR3 spells CASSQDPGLRTDTQYF. CDR3 sequence (DNA): TGTGCCAGCAGCCAAGATCCGGGACTCCGCACAGATACGCAGTATTTT.

CDR3 sequence (DNA): TGTGCCAGCAGCTCGACAACTGGAGATACGCAGTATTTT. This sequence encodes CASSSTTGDTQYF. The chain has TRBV7-2 and TRBJ2-3; D gene unclear. The CDR3 contains 13 residues. Trimming removed 4 bases from V and 5 bases from J, with 10 bases in between. Germline loops: CDR1 SGHTA, CDR2 FQGNSA.

The chain has TRBV12-5 and TRBJ2-3; tentatively, D is TRBD2 (6 bases). CDR1 and CDR2 from the germline V gene are LGHNT and FRNRAP. Deletions cut 1 base from V and 8 bases from J, with 13 bases between. The CDR3 contains 14 residues. CDR3 region: CASGLGREEATQYF. CDR3 sequence (DNA): TGTGCTAGTGGTTTGGGGCGGGAAGAGGCTACGCAGTATTTT.

This chain connects TRBV7-9 to TRBJ1-5; possible D gene TRBD1, 5 bases. The CDR3 sequence is 13 residues long. The germline V gene has CDR1 SEHNR and CDR2 FQNEAQ (reference sequence). The V gene lost 2 bases and the J gene lost 11 bases, with 13 bases spanning the gap. The CDR3 protein is CASSLRDLEAQHF. DNA of the CDR3: TGTGCCAGCAGCTTAAGGGACCTGGAGGCCCAGCATTTT.

The chain is built from TRBV20-1 and TRBJ1-5; D is ambiguous. CDR3 length equals 13 residues. CDR1 and CDR2 (germline): DFQATT, SNEGSKA (reference sequence). V dropped 3 bases and J dropped 7 bases, with 13 bases sitting between them. The CDR3 is CSASGGNYQPQHF. In nucleotides, the CDR3 is TGCAGTGCTAGTGGAGGTAATTACCAGCCCCAGCATTTT.

The CDR3 DNA reads TGTGCCAGCAGCCAATCGGTCTATGGCTACACCTTC. Translated: CASSQSVYGYTF. The rearrangement links TRBV14 to TRBJ1-2; no firm D call. V was shortened by 2 bases and J by 4 bases, with 5 bases between the two germline ends. CDR1 and CDR2 (germline): SGHDN, FVKESK. The CDR3 extends over 12 amino acids.

The chain combines TRBV2 with TRBJ2-7; the D is unclear. This CDR3 spans 11 amino acids. CDR1 is SNHLY and CDR2 is FYNNEI in the germline V gene. The germline V and J ends were trimmed by 4 bases and 3 bases, with 4 bases remaining between them. This chain's CDR3 is CASSGLYEQYF. In DNA form, the CDR3 reads TGTGCCAGCAGTGGACTCTACGAGCAGTACTTC.

V and J are TRBV7-9 and TRBJ2-7, with D possibly matching TRBD2 (6 bases). V was pared by 1 base and J by 7 bases, with 20 bases between. CDR3 length: 16 amino acids. From germline, CDR1 is SEHNR and CDR2 FQNEAQ (reference sequence). The CDR3 here is CASSLEFGGAPWEQYF. CDR3 in DNA: TGTGCCAGCAGCTTAGAGTTCGGCGGGGCCCCCTGGGAGCAGTACTTC.